This T cell receptor (beta chain) was recovered during a study of T cells in Graves' hyperthyroidism and ophthalmopathy. Whole-study results and caveats: A model built on 13 V-J features separated ophthalmopathy from stable hyperthyroidism. Most thyroid clonotypes with frequency above 0.001 were detected in blood.

There were TCR beta CDR3 regions amplified from RNA transcripts. The TCR CDR3 was amplified in a first-round RT-PCR using the HTBI primer set. TCRdb reprocessed the multiplex PCR reads with MiXCR, giving one entry per CDR3 protein. The sample lists approximately 420,000 distinct CDR3 sequences; roughly 15% were seen once. The CDR3 is 13 residues long. Trimming cost V 9 bases and J 2 bases, with 12 bases left between them. Germline loops: CDR1 LNHDA, CDR2 SQIVND (reference sequence). Calling Graves' hyperthyroidism stable meant ophthalmopathy did not progress within 18 months. The patients, who ranged from 18 to 65 in age, presented with newly diagnosed hyperthyroidism lasting under 2 months. In this sample, this clonotype turned up once. Its antigen is as yet unknown.

The receptor was derived from a woman aged 18-30 years with Graves' hyperthyroidism. The chain links TRBV19 to TRBJ2-3, with D hard to call. The sample consisted of blood. The CDR3 loop reads CASTTPFTDTQYF. Written as DNA, the CDR3 is TGTGCCAGCACTACACCGTTCACAGATACGCAGTATTTT.